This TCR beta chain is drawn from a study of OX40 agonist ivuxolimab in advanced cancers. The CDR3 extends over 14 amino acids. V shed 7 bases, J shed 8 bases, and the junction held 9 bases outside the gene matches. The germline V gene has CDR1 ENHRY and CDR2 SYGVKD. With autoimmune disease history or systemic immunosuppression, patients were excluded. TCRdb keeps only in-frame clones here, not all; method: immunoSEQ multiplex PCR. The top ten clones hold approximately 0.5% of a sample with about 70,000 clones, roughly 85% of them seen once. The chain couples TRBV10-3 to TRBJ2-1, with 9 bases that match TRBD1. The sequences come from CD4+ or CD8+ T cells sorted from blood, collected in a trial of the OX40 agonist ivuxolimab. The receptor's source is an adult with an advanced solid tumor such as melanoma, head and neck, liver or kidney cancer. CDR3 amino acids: CAITRGQGVDEQFF. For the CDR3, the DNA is TGTGCCATCACCAGGGGACAGGGAGTAGATGAGCAGTTCTTC.